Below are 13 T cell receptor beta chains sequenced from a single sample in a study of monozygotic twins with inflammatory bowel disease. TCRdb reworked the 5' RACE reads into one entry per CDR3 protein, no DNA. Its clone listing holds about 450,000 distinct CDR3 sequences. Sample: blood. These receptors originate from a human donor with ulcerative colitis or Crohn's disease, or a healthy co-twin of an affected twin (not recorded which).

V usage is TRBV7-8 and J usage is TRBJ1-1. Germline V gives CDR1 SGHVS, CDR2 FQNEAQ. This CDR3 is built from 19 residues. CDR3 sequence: CASSFLAVPTRTVNTEAFF.

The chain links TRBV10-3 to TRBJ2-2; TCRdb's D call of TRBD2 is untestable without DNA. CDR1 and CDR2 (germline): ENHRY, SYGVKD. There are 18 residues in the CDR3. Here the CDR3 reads CAISESWDSRFGNGELFF.

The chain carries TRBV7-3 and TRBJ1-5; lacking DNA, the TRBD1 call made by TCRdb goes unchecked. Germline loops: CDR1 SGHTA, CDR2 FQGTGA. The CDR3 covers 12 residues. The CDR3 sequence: CARGDSNQPQHF.

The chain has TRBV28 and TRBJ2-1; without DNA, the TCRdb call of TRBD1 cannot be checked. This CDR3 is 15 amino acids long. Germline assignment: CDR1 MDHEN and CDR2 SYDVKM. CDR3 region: CASTSRGVSYNEQFF.

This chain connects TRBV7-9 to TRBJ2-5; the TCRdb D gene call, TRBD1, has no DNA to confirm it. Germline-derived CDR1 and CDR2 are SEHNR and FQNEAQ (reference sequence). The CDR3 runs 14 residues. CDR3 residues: CASSFGQGRETQYF.

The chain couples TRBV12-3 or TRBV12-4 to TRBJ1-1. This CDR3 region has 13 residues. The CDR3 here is CASSKRVSSEAFF.

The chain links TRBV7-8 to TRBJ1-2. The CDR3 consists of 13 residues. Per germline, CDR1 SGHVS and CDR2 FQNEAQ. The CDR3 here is CASSLGSHYGYTF.

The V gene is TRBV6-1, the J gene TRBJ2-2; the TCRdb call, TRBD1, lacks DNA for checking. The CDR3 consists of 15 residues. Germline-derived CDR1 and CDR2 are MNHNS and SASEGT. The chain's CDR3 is CASRADRMNTGELFF.

The CDR3 protein is CASSQGRREYPFNEQFF. V usage is TRBV4-3 and J usage is TRBJ2-1; the TRBD2 assignment by TCRdb is unverifiable without DNA. CDR3 size: 17 residues. Germline CDR1 reads LGHNA; CDR2 reads YSLEER.

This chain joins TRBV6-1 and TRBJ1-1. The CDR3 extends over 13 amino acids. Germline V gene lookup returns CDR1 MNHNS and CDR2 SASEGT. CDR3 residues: CASTLGSRFEAFF.

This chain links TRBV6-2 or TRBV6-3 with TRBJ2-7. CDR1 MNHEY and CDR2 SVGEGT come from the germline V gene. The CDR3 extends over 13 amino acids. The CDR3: CASSFRVSYEQYF.

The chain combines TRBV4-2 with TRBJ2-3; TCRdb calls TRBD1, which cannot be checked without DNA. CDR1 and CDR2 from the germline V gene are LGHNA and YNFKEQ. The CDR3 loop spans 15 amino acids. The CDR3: CASRADRVGTDTQYF.

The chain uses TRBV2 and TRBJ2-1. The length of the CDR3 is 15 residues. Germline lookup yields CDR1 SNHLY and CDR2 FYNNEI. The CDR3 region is CASLGVRNAYNEQFF.